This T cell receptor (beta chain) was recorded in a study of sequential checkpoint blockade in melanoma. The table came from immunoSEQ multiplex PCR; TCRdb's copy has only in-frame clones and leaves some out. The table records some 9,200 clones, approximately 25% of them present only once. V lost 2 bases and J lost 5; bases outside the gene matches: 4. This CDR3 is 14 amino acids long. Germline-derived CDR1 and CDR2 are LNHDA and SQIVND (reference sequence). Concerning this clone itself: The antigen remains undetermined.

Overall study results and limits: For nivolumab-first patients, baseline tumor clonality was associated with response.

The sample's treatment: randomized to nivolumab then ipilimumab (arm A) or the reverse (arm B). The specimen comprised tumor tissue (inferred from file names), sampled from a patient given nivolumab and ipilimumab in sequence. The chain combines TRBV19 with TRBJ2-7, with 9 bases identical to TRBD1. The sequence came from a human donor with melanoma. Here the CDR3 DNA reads TGTGCCAGTAGTATATGGGACAGGGTTCACGAGCAGTACTTC. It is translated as CASSIWDRVHEQYF. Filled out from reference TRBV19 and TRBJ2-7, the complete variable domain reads DGGITQSPKYLFRKEGQNVTLSCEQNLNHDAMYWYRQDPGQGLRLIYYSQIVNDFQKGDIAEGYSVSREKKESFPLTVTSAQKNPTAFYLCASSIWDRVHEQYFGPGTRLTVT.